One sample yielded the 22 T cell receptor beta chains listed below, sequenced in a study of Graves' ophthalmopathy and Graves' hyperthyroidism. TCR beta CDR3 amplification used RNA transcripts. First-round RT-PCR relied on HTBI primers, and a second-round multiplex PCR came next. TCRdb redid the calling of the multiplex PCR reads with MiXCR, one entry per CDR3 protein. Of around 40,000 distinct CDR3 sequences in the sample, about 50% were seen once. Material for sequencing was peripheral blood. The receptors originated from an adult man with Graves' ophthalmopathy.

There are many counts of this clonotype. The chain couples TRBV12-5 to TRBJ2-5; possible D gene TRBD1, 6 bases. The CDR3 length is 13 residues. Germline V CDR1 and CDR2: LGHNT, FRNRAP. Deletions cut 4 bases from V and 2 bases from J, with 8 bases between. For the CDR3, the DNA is TGTGCTAGTGGTTCCGGGACACAAGAGACCCAGTACTTC. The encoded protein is CASGSGTQETQYF.

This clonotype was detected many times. CDR3 in amino acids: CSARDLASGGIRETQYF. CDR3 nucleotides: TGCAGTGCTAGAGATCTCGCTAGCGGGGGGATACGAGAGACCCAGTACTTC. The V gene is TRBV20-1, the J gene TRBJ2-5; 11 positions agree with TRBD2. CDR1 is DFQATT and CDR2 is SNEGSKA in the germline V gene (reference sequence). With V trimmed by 0 bases and J by 4 bases, 10 bases remained unmatched. This CDR3 spans 17 amino acids.

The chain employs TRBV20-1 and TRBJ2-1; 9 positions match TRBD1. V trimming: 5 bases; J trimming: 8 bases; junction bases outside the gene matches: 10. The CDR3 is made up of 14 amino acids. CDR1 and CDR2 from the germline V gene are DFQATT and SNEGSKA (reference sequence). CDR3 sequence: CSASGTGTSDEQFF. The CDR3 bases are TGCAGTGCTTCCGGGACAGGGACTTCGGATGAGCAGTTCTTC.

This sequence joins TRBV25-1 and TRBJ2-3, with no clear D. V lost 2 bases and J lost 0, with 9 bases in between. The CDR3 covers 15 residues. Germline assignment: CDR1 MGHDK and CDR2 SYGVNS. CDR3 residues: CASSEGVRSTDTQYF. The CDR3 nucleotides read TGTGCCAGCAGTGAAGGGGTAAGGAGCACAGATACGCAGTATTTT.

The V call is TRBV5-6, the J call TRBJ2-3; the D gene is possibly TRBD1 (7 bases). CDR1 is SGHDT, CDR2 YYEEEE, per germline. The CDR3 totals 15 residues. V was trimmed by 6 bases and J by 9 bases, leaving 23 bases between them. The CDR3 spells CASTRTGWGSGTQYF. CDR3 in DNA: TGTGCCAGCACCCGGACAGGTTGGGGGAGCGGGACGCAGTATTTT.

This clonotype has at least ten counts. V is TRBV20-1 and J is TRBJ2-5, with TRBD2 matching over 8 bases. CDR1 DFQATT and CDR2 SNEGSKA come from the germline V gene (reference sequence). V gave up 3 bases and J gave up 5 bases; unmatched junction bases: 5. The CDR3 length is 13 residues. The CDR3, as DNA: TGCAGTGCTAGCGGGGGGGATACGGAGACCCAGTACTTC. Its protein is CSASGGDTETQYF.

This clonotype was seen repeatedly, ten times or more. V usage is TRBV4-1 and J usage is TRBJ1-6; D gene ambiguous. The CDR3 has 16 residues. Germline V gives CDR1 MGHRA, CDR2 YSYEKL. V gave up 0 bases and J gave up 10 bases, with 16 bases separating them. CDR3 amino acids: CASSQDTEGGRSPLHF. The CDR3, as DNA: TGCGCCAGCAGCCAAGATACTGAGGGCGGACGGTCACCCCTCCACTTT.

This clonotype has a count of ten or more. CDR3 region: CASSLAGLSYEQYF. The CDR3 bases are TGCGCCAGCAGCCTTGCCGGACTCTCCTACGAGCAGTACTTC. The V call is TRBV5-1, the J call TRBJ2-7; a weak D match, TRBD2 (5 bases). Looked up from germline, CDR1 is SGHRS and CDR2 is YFSETQ. The CDR3 is 14 amino acids. V was shortened by 4 bases and J by 0 bases, with 11 bases between the two germline ends.

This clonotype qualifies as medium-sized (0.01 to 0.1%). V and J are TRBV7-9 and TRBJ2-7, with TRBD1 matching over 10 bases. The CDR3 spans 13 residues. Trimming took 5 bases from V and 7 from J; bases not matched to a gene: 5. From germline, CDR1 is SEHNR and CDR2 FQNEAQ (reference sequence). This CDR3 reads CASSRQGAREQYV. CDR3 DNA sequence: TGTGCCAGCAGCAGACAGGGGGCGCGTGAGCAGTACGTC.

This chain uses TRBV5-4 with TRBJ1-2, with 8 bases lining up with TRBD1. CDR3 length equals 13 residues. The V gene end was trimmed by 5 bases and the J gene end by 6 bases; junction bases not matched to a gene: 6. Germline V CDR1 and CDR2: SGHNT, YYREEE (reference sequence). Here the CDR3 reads CASSRPGGNGYTF. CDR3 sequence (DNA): TGTGCCAGCAGTCGACCAGGGGGCAATGGCTACACCTTC.

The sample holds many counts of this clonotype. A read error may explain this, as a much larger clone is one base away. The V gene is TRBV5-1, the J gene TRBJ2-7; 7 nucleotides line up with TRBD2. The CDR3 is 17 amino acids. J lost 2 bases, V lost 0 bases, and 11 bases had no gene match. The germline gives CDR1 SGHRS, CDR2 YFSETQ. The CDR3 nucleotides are TGCGCCAGCAGCTTGGCGATAGCGGGCCCTAGCGCCTACGAGCAGTACTTC. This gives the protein CASSLAIAGPSAYEQYF.

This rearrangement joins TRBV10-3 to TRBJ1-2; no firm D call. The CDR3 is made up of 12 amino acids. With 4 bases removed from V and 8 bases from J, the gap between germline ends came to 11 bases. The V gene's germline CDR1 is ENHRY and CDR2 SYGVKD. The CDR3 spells CAISGGEEGYTF. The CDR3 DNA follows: TGTGCCATCAGTGGCGGGGAGGAGGGCTACACCTTC.

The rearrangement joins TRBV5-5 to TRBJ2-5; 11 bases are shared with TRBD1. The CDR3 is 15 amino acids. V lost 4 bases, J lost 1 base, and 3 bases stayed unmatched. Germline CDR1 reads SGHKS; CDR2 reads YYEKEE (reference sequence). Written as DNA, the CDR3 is TGTGCCAGCAGCGCCGGGACAGGGGGCCAAGAGACCCAGTACTTC. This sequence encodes CASSAGTGGQETQYF. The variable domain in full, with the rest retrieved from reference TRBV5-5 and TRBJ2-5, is DAGVTQSPTHLIKTRGQQVTLRCSPISGHKSVSWYQQVLGQGPQFIFQYYEKEERGRGNFPDRFSARQFPNYSSELNVNALLLGDSALYLCASSAGTGGQETQYFGPGTRLLVL.

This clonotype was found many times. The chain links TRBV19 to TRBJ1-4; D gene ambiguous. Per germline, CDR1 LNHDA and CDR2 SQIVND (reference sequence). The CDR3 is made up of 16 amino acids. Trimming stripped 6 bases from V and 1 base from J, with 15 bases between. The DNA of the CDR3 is TGTGCCAGTAGCCCGAGGGTCGATGGAACTAATGAAAAACTGTTTTTT. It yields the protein CASSPRVDGTNEKLFF. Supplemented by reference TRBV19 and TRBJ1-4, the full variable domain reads DGGITQSPKYLFRKEGQNVTLSCEQNLNHDAMYWYRQDPGQGLRLIYYSQIVNDFQKGDIAEGYSVSREKKESFPLTVTSAQKNPTAFYLCASSPRVDGTNEKLFFGSGTQLSVL.

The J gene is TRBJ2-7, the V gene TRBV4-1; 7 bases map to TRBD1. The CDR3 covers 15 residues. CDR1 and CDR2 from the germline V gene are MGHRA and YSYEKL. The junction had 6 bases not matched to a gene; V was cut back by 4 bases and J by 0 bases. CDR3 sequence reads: CASSLGTVTSYEQYF. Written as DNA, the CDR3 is TGCGCCAGCAGCCTCGGGACAGTCACCTCCTACGAGCAGTACTTC.

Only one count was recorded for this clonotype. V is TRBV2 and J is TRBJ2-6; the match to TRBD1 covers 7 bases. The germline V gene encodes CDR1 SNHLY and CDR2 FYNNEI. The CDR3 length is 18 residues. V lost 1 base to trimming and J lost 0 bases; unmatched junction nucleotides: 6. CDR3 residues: CASSEGTGFTSGANVLTF. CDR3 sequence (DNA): TGTGCCAGCAGTGAAGGGACAGGTTTTACCTCTGGGGCCAACGTCCTGACTTTC. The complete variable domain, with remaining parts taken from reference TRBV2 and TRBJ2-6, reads EPEVTQTPSHQVTQMGQEVILRCVPISNHLYFYWYRQILGQKVEFLVSFYNNEISEKSEIFDDQFSVERPDGSNFTLKIRSTKLEDSAMYFCASSEGTGFTSGANVLTFGAGSRLTVL.

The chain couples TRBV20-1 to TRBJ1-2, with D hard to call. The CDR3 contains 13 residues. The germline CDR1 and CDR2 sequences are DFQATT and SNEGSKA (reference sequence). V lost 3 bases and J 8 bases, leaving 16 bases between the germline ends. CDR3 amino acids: CSASRSAGRGYTF. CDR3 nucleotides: TGCAGTGCTAGTAGGTCGGCGGGGAGGGGCTACACCTTC.

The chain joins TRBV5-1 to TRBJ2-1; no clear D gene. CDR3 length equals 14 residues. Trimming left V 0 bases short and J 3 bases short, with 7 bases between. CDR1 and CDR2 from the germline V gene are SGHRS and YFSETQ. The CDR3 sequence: CASSLGDSYNEQFF. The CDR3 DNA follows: TGCGCCAGCAGCTTGGGGGATAGCTACAATGAGCAGTTCTTC.

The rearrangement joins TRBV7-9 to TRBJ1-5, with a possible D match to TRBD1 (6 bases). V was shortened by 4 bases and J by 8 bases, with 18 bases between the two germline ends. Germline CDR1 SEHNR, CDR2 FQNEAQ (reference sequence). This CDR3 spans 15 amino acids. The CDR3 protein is CASSSGLRGGEPQHF. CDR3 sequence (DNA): TGTGCCAGCAGCTCGGGACTGAGAGGGGGGGAGCCCCAGCATTTT.

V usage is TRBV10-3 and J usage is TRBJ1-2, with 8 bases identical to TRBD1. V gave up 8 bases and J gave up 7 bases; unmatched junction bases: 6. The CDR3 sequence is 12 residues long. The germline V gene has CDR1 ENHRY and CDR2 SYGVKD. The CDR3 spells CAIGRQGSGYTF. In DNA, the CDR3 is TGTGCCATCGGAAGACAGGGGTCTGGCTACACCTTC.

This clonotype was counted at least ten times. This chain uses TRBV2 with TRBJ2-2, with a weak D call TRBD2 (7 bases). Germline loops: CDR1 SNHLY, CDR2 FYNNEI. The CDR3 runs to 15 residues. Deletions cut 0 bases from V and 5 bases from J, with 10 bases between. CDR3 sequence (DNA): TGTGCCAGCAGTGAAGCGAGGGGGGGAACCGGGGAGCTGTTTTTT. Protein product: CASSEARGGTGELFF. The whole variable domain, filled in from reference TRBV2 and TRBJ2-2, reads EPEVTQTPSHQVTQMGQEVILRCVPISNHLYFYWYRQILGQKVEFLVSFYNNEISEKSEIFDDQFSVERPDGSNFTLKIRSTKLEDSAMYFCASSEARGGTGELFFGEGSRLTVL.

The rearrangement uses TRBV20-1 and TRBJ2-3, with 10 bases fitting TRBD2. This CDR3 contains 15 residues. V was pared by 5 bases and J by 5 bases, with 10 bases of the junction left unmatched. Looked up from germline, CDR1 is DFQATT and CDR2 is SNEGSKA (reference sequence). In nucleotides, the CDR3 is TGCAGTGCTCGGGCTAGCGGGAGTGGGCTAGATACGCAGTATTTT. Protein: CSARASGSGLDTQYF.